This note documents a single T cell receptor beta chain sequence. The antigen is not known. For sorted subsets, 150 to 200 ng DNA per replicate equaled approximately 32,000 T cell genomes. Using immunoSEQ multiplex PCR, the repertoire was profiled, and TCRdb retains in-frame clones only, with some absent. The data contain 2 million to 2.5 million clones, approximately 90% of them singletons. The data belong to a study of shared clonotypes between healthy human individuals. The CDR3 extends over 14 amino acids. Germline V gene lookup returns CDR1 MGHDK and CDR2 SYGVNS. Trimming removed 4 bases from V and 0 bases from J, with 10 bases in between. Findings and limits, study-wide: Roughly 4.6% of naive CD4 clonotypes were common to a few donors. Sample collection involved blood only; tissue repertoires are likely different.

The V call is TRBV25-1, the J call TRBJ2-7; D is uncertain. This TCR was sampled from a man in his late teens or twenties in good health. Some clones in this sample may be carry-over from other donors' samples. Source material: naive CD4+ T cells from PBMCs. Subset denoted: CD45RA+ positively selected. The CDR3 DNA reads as TGTGCCAGCAGTGGGGCCGGCTACTCCTACGAGCAGTACTTC. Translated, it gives CASSGAGYSYEQYF.